Presented here are 21 T cell receptor beta chains from one specimen sequenced in a study of T cells after yellow fever vaccination. In TCRdb, the 5' RACE reads were re-called with MiXCR into one record per CDR3 protein. Of 250,000 or so distinct CDR3 sequences in the sample, about 7% were seen once. The sequenced sample was CD4+ T cells sorted from PBMCs, obtained on the day of the yellow fever booster vaccination. These TCRs come from a man younger than 40 who received the YFV17D yellow fever vaccine.

This chain joins TRBV6-4 and TRBJ2-3; D not resolved. Trimming took 10 bases from V and 6 from J, leaving 11 bases between them. The CDR3 has 11 amino acids. Germline V gene data show CDR1 as MRHNA and CDR2 as SNTAGT. The CDR3 loop reads CATSQLDTQYF. The CDR3 DNA reads as TGTGCCACTTCCCAGCTGGATACGCAGTATTTT.

This clonotype was counted at least ten times. This chain joins TRBV5-1 and TRBJ2-5, with 8 bases that match TRBD1. Germline CDR1 reads SGHRS; CDR2 reads YFSETQ. This CDR3 region has 14 residues. The junction had 1 base not matched to a gene; V was cut back by 0 bases and J by 3 bases. As DNA, the CDR3 is TGCGCCAGCAGCTTGGGGACAGGGAAAGAGACCCAGTACTTC. It is translated as CASSLGTGKETQYF.

The rearrangement links TRBV5-4 to TRBJ2-3; D remains ambiguous. In germline, CDR1 is SGHNT, CDR2 YYREEE (reference sequence). This CDR3 is 14 amino acids long. Trimming pared 4 bases from V and 3 bases from J, leaving 12 bases between. The CDR3 bases are TGTGCCAGCAGCACATCTCAACGAACAGATACGCAGTATTTT. Its protein is CASSTSQRTDTQYF.

In its sample, this clonotype was seen many times. V gene TRBV20-1 combines with J gene TRBJ2-1; D remains unclear. Germline CDR1 is DFQATT and CDR2 is SNEGSKA (reference sequence). The CDR3 covers 16 residues. V shed 3 bases and J shed 8 bases, with 23 bases lying between them. The CDR3 protein is CSARRLTSITNDEQFF. CDR3 bases: TGCAGTGCTAGGAGGTTGACCAGCATCACCAACGATGAGCAGTTCTTC.

This clonotype was seen ten or more times. The chain carries TRBV5-1 and TRBJ2-2; D gene ambiguous. V was cut by 2 bases and J by 5 bases, with 10 bases left in between. There are 14 residues in the CDR3. CDR1 and CDR2 from the germline V gene are SGHRS and YFSETQ. Written as DNA, the CDR3 is TGCGCCAGCAGCTTAGCATTTGGGACCGGGGAGCTGTTTTTT. As protein: CASSLAFGTGELFF.

This clonotype was found a few times. The chain's CDR3 is CASSVTSTSYEQYF. In DNA, the CDR3 is TGTGCCAGCAGCGTAACCAGTACTTCCTACGAGCAGTACTTC. The V call is TRBV9, the J call TRBJ2-7; D gene ambiguous. Trimming took off 1 base at V and 1 base at J, with 9 bases between the two ends. CDR3 length equals 14 residues. Germline V gene sequence: CDR1 SGDLS, CDR2 YYNGEE.

This clonotype has only a few counts. The chain joins TRBV10-3 to TRBJ2-1, with D perhaps TRBD1 or TRBD2 (5 bases each). Trimming shortened V by 0 bases and J by 11 bases, and 8 bases separated the two germline ends. CDR3 length: 12 residues. The germline V gene encodes CDR1 ENHRY and CDR2 SYGVKD. The CDR3, as DNA: TGTGCCATCAGTGAGTCGGGGGTGAAGCAGTTCTTC. Amino acid sequence: CAISESGVKQFF.

The chain couples TRBV7-2 to TRBJ2-5, with D hard to call. Deletions cut 2 bases from V and 1 base from J, with 5 bases between. The CDR3 is 13 residues long. CDR1 SGHTA and CDR2 FQGNSA come from the germline V gene. The CDR3 DNA sequence: TGTGCCAGCAGCTTAATTGCCCAAGAGACCCAGTACTTC. It is translated as CASSLIAQETQYF.

This clonotype was counted many times. This sequence joins TRBV7-2 and TRBJ2-5, with D tentatively TRBD1 or TRBD2 (5 bases each). CDR3 length: 13 amino acids. Germline V CDR1 and CDR2: SGHTA, FQGNSA. V lost 5 bases, J lost 1 base, and 8 bases lay in between. The CDR3 loop reads CASSRGRQETQYF. The CDR3, as DNA: TGTGCCAGCAGCCGGGGACGCCAAGAGACCCAGTACTTC. The whole variable domain, remainder taken from reference TRBV7-2 and TRBJ2-5, is GAGVSQSPSNKVTEKGKDVELRCDPISGHTALYWYRQSLGQGLEFLIYFQGNSAPDKSGLPSDRFSAERTGGSVSTLTIQRTQQEDSAVYLCASSRGRQETQYFGPGTRLLVL.

Worth noting for this clonotype: Being one base from a much bigger clone, this may be a read error. V usage is TRBV12-3 or TRBV12-4 and J usage is TRBJ1-1, with no clear D. The CDR3 extends over 13 amino acids. Trimming took 8 bases from V and 6 from J, leaving 16 bases between them. CDR3 amino acids: CASAGSVQAEAFF. DNA of the CDR3: TGTGCCAGCGCCGGAAGCGTGCAAGCTGAAGCTTTCTTT.

The V call is TRBV2, the J call TRBJ2-5; D may correspond to TRBD1 or TRBD2 (5 bases each). Germline values: CDR1 SNHLY, CDR2 FYNNEI. The CDR3 totals 14 residues. The ends were cut back, 5 bases at V and 0 bases at J, with 10 bases in the middle. DNA for the CDR3: TGTGCCAGCAGTTTCGGGACCTACCAAGAGACCCAGTACTTC. Protein: CASSFGTYQETQYF.

The chain links TRBV20-1 to TRBJ2-7, with 10 bases aligning to TRBD2. With 5 bases clipped from V and 7 bases from J, the junction kept 8 bases outside the gene matches. Germline CDR1 reads DFQATT; CDR2 reads SNEGSKA (reference sequence). This CDR3 has 13 residues. The CDR3 region has the DNA TGCAGTGCTCAAAGCGGGAGGGCGGGAGAGCAGTACTTC. Translating gives CSAQSGRAGEQYF.

The genes are TRBV4-1 and TRBJ1-3, with unresolved D. Trimming took off 4 bases at V and 2 bases at J, with 15 bases between the two ends. In germline, CDR1 is MGHRA, CDR2 YSYEKL. The CDR3 loop spans 16 amino acids. The CDR3 bases are TGCGCCAGCAGCCGTATCTGGGGTCTCCCTGGAAACACCATATATTTT. Translation: CASSRIWGLPGNTIYF.

This clonotype has ten or more counts. The chain is built from TRBV6-5 and TRBJ2-7; TRBD2 matches at 12 bases. The trim removed 4 bases at V and 6 bases at J, leaving 7 bases unmatched. Per the germline V gene, CDR1 is MNHEY and CDR2 is SVGAGI. The CDR3 spans 15 residues. CDR3 loop: CASSSQLAGGSEQYF. The CDR3 DNA follows: TGTGCCAGCAGTTCCCAACTAGCGGGAGGTTCCGAGCAGTACTTC.

This clonotype was observed at least ten times. V gene TRBV6-5 combines with J gene TRBJ2-7, with 7 nucleotides matching TRBD2. Losses at the gene ends were 5 bases for V and 7 bases for J; bases not matched to a gene: 14. In germline, CDR1 is MNHEY, CDR2 SVGAGI. This CDR3 is 15 amino acids long. CDR3: CASSTEGLPRREQYF. CDR3 bases: TGTGCCAGCAGTACCGAGGGACTACCCCGTAGGGAGCAGTACTTC.

In this sample, this clonotype turned up a few times. This chain joins TRBV24-1 and TRBJ2-1; D call uncertain. This CDR3 is 17 amino acids long. Trimming cost V 5 bases and J 8 bases, with 24 bases left between them. Germline V lookup: CDR1 KGHDR, CDR2 SFDVKD. CDR3 loop: CATSAVRAANREDEQFF. Here the CDR3 DNA reads TGTGCCACCAGTGCTGTCCGGGCTGCAAATAGAGAGGATGAGCAGTTCTTC.

This clonotype has a single count. This sequence may be a read error, since a much larger clone differs from it by one base. The gene calls are TRBV5-1 and TRBJ2-3, with no clear D. The V end lost 5 bases, the J end lost 4 bases, and 14 bases lay between the germline ends. The CDR3 has 14 amino acids. CDR1 is SGHRS, CDR2 YFSETQ, per germline. In DNA, the CDR3 is TGCGCCAGCAGGGAAGCGACGGGCGCAGATACGCAGTATTTT. As protein: CASREATGADTQYF.

This chain links TRBV14 with TRBJ2-5; no clear D. Between the trimmed V and J ends, which lost 4 bases and 5 bases, there was a span of 8 bases. Germline assignment: CDR1 SGHDN and CDR2 FVKESK. This CDR3 region has 12 residues. CDR3 loop: CASSPVGETQYF. CDR3 coding DNA: TGTGCCAGCAGCCCCGTGGGGGAGACCCAGTACTTC.

The chain uses TRBV10-3 and TRBJ2-1; D tentatively fits TRBD1 or TRBD2 (5 bases each). This CDR3 region has 14 residues. The ends were cut back, 7 bases at V and 2 bases at J, with 12 bases in the middle. The germline gives CDR1 ENHRY, CDR2 SYGVKD. CDR3 bases: TGTGCCATCACAACGGGGCCGACCTACAATGAGCAGTTCTTC. Protein product: CAITTGPTYNEQFF.

This clonotype was picked up a small number of times. The chain joins TRBV5-1 to TRBJ2-7, with a possible D match to TRBD2 (5 bases). Trimming took off 7 bases at V and 7 bases at J, with 15 bases between the two ends. The CDR3 has 12 amino acids. Looked up from germline, CDR1 is SGHRS and CDR2 is YFSETQ. CDR3 coding DNA: TGCGCCAGCTTACTAGTCCCGGGGGAGCAGTACTTC. Translated: CASLLVPGEQYF.

This clonotype was seen at least ten times. This chain connects TRBV20-1 to TRBJ2-5, with a possible D match to TRBD1 (6 bases). Deletions cut 0 bases from V and 5 bases from J, with 7 bases between. Per the germline V gene, CDR1 is DFQATT and CDR2 is SNEGSKA (reference sequence). The CDR3 has 12 residues. CDR3 coding DNA: TGCAGTGCTAGAGACACAGGGGAGACCCAGTACTTC. Protein sequence: CSARDTGETQYF.